This T cell receptor beta chain was identified during a study of T cell responses to AZD1222 COVID-19 vaccine (dated by TCRdb to the early 2020s). For context, the study as a whole: TCR sequencing covered about 230 trial participants: approximately 200 given two doses of AZD1222 and around 26 given two doses of MenACWY control vaccine. Trial participants were enrolled into age subgroups of 18-55, 56-69 and 70-plus years, which contained around 150, 29 and 61 TCR-sequenced participants, respectively.

The time point label, as the study defines it: about 28 days (+/-7) after the second vaccine dose. AZD1222 recipients given second doses at about 4 weeks or at about 12 weeks were pooled, since spike-specific TCR depth and breadth were not found to differ between the two schedules. Samples from vaccinated people were obtained from the UK trials COV001 and COV002, which included a single-blind randomized controlled phase 2/3 trial of AZD1222 (ChAdOx1 nCoV-19) in healthy adults. For TCRbeta chain sequencing, PBMC samples were collected from trial participants at day 0 and at day 28 after the second dose. Note on this clone: The specificity of this receptor is unknown. Base qualities are not provided; no much larger clone lies one nucleotide away.

The study at large found these results: Spike-specific TCR breadth and depth rose significantly after two AZD1222 doses compared with day 0 and with MenACWY recipients. In the small 56-69-year group, the increase in depth fell short of significance, most likely because of low power. Participants were mostly white British, with more females than males. The authors suggested clonal diversity may have been underestimated. Nearly half of unique spike-specific TCRs reportedly recognized epitopes outside regions mutated in the B.1.351 and B.1.1.7 variants. Conclusions about previously exposed vaccinees are limited because only five to seven AZD1222 recipients were SARS-CoV-2 seropositive at baseline. The whole spike protein was spanned by vaccine-associated CD4 TCRs, and dominant responses were seen in regions 160-218 and 743-854. Because no day 14 peak-response samples were available, the repertoires could be characterized only after the peak T cell response.

The CDR3 regions of human TCRbeta chains were analyzed by immunosequencing. Per the authors' processing: TCRs in the repertoires were compared against a reference library of SARS-CoV-2-specific TCRs that had been generated with the MIRA antigen-specificity platform. Breadth meant the fraction of unique TCRs that were SARS-CoV-2-associated, whereas depth meant the fraction of total T cells that were SARS-CoV-2-associated. Using the MIRA data, each spike-specific TCR was assigned both to the spike region to which the TCR was reactive and to a CD4 or CD8 class. Log10-transformed breadth and depth values were compared by one-way ANOVA with Sidak's multiple comparisons tests. The immuneACCESS repertoire file appears here via TCRdb, limited to in-frame rearrangements. These files lack a portion of the clones; in checked studies, under half of the deficit traces to unresolved V genes, and the cause of the others is not known. The DNA was the basis for D and trimming; V, J and clone size are from that table. The table for this sample lists 130,000 or so clones; around nine tenths of them were counted only once. The ten largest clones add up to 4% of the sample.

CDR1 is given as KGHDR and CDR2 as SFDVKD, both from the germline V gene. V and J lose 8 bases and 0 bases, and a span of 12 bases separates them. The CDR3 starts with the cysteine, ends with the phenylalanine, and has 14 residues. Only the CDR3 DNA is retained, 42 bases long and in frame from the first base. The rearrangement joined TRBV24-1 to TRBJ1-1, with the D gene too uncertain to name. The sequence was collected from an adult who received the AZD1222 COVID-19 vaccine. This sample comprised peripheral blood, obtained 28 days after the second AZD1222 dose. The DNA reads TGTGCCACCATTGTAAGGAGCATGAACACTGAAGCTTTCTTT. Protein translation: CATIVRSMNTEAFF.